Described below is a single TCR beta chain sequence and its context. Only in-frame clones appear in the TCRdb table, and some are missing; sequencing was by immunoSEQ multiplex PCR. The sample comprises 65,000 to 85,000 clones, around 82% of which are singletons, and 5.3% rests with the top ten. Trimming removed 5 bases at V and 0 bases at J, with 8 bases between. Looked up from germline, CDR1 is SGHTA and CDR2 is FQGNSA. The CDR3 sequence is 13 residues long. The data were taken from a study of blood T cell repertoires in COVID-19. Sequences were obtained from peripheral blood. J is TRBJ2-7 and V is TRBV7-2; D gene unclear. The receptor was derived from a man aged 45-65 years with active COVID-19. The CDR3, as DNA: TGTGCCAGCAGCCACCCGAGCTCCTACGAGCAGTACTTC. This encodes CASSHPSSYEQYF.